Listed here are 5 T cell receptor beta chains from one sample, sequenced in a study of T cell responses to AZD1222 COVID-19 vaccine. Only in-frame clones appear in the TCRdb table, and some are missing; sequencing was by immunoSEQ multiplex PCR. The sample contains 95,000 to 100,000 clones, approximately 90% of which appear only once. The source material was peripheral blood, sampled on day 0 of AZD1222 vaccination. All receptors come from an adult in good health.

To note about this clone: The sample has other DNA sequences that encode this CDR3 too. This chain connects TRBV4-1 to TRBJ2-5; 8 bases fit TRBD1. The CDR3 spans 14 residues. The germline CDR1 and CDR2 sequences are MGHRA and YSYEKL. J was trimmed by 5 bases and V by 3 bases; bases with no gene match: 5. CDR3 bases: TGCGCCAGCAGCCAGGAAAACAGGGGGGAGACCCAGTACTTC. Translating it yields CASSQENRGETQYF.

V is TRBV11-2 and J is TRBJ2-1; 11 nucleotides agree with TRBD2. This CDR3 is 19 amino acids long. V shed 1 base, J shed 0 bases, and the junction held 8 bases outside the gene matches. CDR1 is SGHAT and CDR2 is FQNNGV in the germline V gene. Here the CDR3 DNA reads TGTGCCAGCAGCTTAGTTCCTAGCGGGGGGTTTAGCTCCTACAATGAGCAGTTCTTC. This codes for CASSLVPSGGFSSYNEQFF.

The rearrangement uses TRBV7-9 and TRBJ2-3; D is ambiguous. The germline gives CDR1 SEHNR, CDR2 FQNEAQ (reference sequence). Trimming removed 0 bases from V and 6 bases from J, with 10 bases in between. This CDR3 has 14 residues. CDR3 loop: CASSLAGPTDTQYF. The CDR3 DNA follows: TGTGCCAGCAGCTTAGCAGGGCCAACCGATACGCAGTATTTT.

The rearrangement uses TRBV2 and TRBJ1-6; D gene uncertain. Trimming cost V 3 bases and J 0 bases, with 6 bases left between them. CDR3 length equals 15 residues. In germline, CDR1 is SNHLY, CDR2 FYNNEI. The CDR3 DNA reads TGTGCCAGCAGTGACGAGAGCTCCTATAATTCACCCCTCCACTTT. Protein sequence: CASSDESSYNSPLHF.

The chain combines TRBV10-3 with TRBJ2-3, with TRBD2 matching 8 bases. CDR1 and CDR2 (germline): ENHRY, SYGVKD. The CDR3 sequence is 16 residues long. Trimming cost V 5 bases and J 2 bases; bases outside gene matches: 9. This chain's CDR3 is CAISPRIAGLTDTQYF. The CDR3 region has the DNA TGTGCCATCAGTCCCCGAATAGCGGGGCTCACAGATACGCAGTATTTT.